Shown below are 8 T cell receptor beta chains from a single sample sequenced in a study of breast tumors, draining lymph nodes, adjacent tissues. Samples came from axillary lymph nodes draining the breast cancer. TCRdb re-analysed the multiplex PCR reads in MiXCR, keeping a single row per CDR3 protein. Of around 250,000 distinct CDR3 sequences listed, 30% to 35% are singletons. The sequenced sample was axillary lymph node tissue. The receptors stem from a female donor with breast cancer. Some clones in this sample may be carry-over from other donors' samples.

The chain joins TRBV18 to TRBJ1-5, with TRBD1 identical over 7 bases. CDR1 and CDR2 (germline): KGHSH, LQKENI. The trim removed 2 bases at V and 5 bases at J, leaving 6 bases unmatched. The CDR3 contains 15 residues. The CDR3 loop is CASSPLAGTDQPQHF. Written as DNA, the CDR3 is TGTGCCAGCTCACCATTAGCTGGGACAGATCAGCCCCAGCATTTT.

This clonotype came up many times. One base away lies a much larger clone, so this may be a sequencing read error. The chain has TRBV11-3 and TRBJ2-7, with D perhaps given as TRBD1 or TRBD2 (6 bases each). Between the trimmed V and J ends, which lost 0 bases and 5 bases, there was a span of 17 bases. CDR1 SGHNT and CDR2 YENEEA come from the germline V gene. CDR3 length: 16 amino acids. CDR3 amino acids: CASSLDGRPGADEQYF. In nucleotides, the CDR3 is TGTGCCAGCAGCTTAGATGGGAGACCGGGGGCGGACGAGCAGTACTTC.

In its sample, this clonotype was seen a few times. The genes are TRBV11-3 and TRBJ2-2; 8 bases map to TRBD2. The CDR3 is made up of 16 amino acids. Germline V lookup: CDR1 SGHNT, CDR2 YENEEA. With 7 bases clipped from V and 1 base from J, the junction kept 8 bases outside the gene matches. The CDR3 DNA reads TGTGCCAGCACCCTGGCCCTAGCGGGGAACACCGGGGAGCTGTTTTTT. Protein sequence: CASTLALAGNTGELFF.

The chain carries TRBV27 and TRBJ2-6; 7 bases agree with TRBD1. Unmatched junction bases numbered 6, after V lost 4 bases and J lost 0 bases. There are 17 residues in the CDR3. Germline assignment: CDR1 MNHEY and CDR2 SMNVEV (reference sequence). CDR3 nucleotides: TGTGCCAGCAGTTATGCACGGGACAGCTCTGGGGCCAACGTCCTGACTTTC. It translates to CASSYARDSSGANVLTF.

The chain couples TRBV12-5 to TRBJ2-1; TRBD2 is a possible D gene (6 bases). Germline-derived CDR1 and CDR2 are LGHNT and FRNRAP. The CDR3 has 11 residues. V lost 9 bases to trimming and J lost 4 bases, with 7 bases between them. The CDR3 loop reads CASGGYNEQFF. CDR3 in DNA: TGTGCTAGCGGGGGATACAATGAGCAGTTCTTC. The full variable domain, with the rest looked up from reference TRBV12-5 and TRBJ2-1, is DARVTQTPRHKVTEMGQEVTMRCQPILGHNTVFWYRQTMMQGLELLAYFRNRAPLDDSGMPKDRFSAEMPDATLATLKIQPSEPRDSAVYFCASGGYNEQFFGPGTRLTVL.

Worth noting for this clonotype: This may stem from a read error, because a much larger clone lies one nucleotide away. The chain recombines TRBV4-2 with TRBJ2-3; D unclear. Germline assignment: CDR1 LGHNA and CDR2 YNFKEQ. This CDR3 has 15 residues. CDR3 nucleotides: TGTGCCAGCGGCCAAGTTGGGATCCTCACAGATACGCAGTATTTT. Its translation: CASGQVGILTDTQYF.

Ten or more counts support this clonotype. V gene TRBV6-1 combines with J gene TRBJ2-5, with a possible D match to TRBD2 (5 bases). Per germline, CDR1 MNHNS and CDR2 SASEGT. The CDR3 loop spans 14 amino acids. V was shortened by 8 bases and J by 7 bases, with 20 bases between the two germline ends. CDR3 amino acids: CASLPVRGGGTQYF. The CDR3 DNA sequence: TGTGCCAGCCTCCCCGTCCGTGGCGGAGGGACCCAGTACTTC.

On this clonotype: This may be a read error: a much more frequent sequence differs by one nucleotide. The chain joins TRBV14 to TRBJ2-5, with 9 bases matching TRBD2. The CDR3 runs 18 residues. Germline V gene lookup returns CDR1 SGHDN and CDR2 FVKESK. CDR3 bases: TGTACCAGCAGCCAAGATTACACTAGCGGGCCTTCCCAAGAGACCCAGTACTTC. It translates to CTSSQDYTSGPSQETQYF.